The TCR beta chain under discussion was sequenced for a study of shared clonotypes between healthy human individuals. Looked up from germline, CDR1 is SQVTM and CDR2 is ANQGSEA. The CDR3 sequence is 12 residues long. With 5 bases removed from V and 4 bases from J, the gap between germline ends came to 10 bases. Some clones are missing from TCRdb's copy, which holds only in-frame ones; the method was immunoSEQ multiplex PCR. There are over 2,000,000 clones in the sample; roughly 95% occur only once, and about 1.7% lies in the top ten. Naive CD8 cells were CD45RO-negative, positively selected for CCR7, excluding terminally differentiated effector memory CD45RA+ cells.

The material sequenced was naive CD8+ T cells from PBMCs. This TCR derives from a man younger than 35 in good health. Some clones in this sample may be carry-over from other donors' samples. The chain is built from TRBV29-1 and TRBJ2-3; no clear D gene. Written as DNA, the CDR3 is TGCAGCGTTCTCCCCCGACCAGATACGCAGTATTTT. Its translation is CSVLPRPDTQYF.